This paragraph covers one T cell receptor (beta chain) sequence. The TCR beta CDR3 regions underwent amplification using RNA transcripts as the source. When the TCR CDR3 underwent first-round RT-PCR, the HTBI primer set was used. MiXCR was run by TCRdb on the multiplex PCR reads, yielding one entry per CDR3 protein. The profile shows over 700,000 distinct CDR3 sequences, roughly a third of them singletons. The data derive from a study of T cells in Graves' hyperthyroidism and ophthalmopathy. The CDR3 has 15 residues. From germline, CDR1 is SGHTA and CDR2 FQGTGA. V dropped 5 bases and J dropped 9 bases, with 17 bases sitting between them.

This TCR was recovered from a woman between 40 and 50 years old with Graves' hyperthyroidism. J is TRBJ1-6 and V is TRBV7-3; possible D gene TRBD1, 6 bases. Sequences were obtained from blood. CDR3 in DNA: TGTGCCAGCAGCCCCTACCTGGGGGCCGCTTCACCCCTCCACTTT. Residues: CASSPYLGAASPLHF.